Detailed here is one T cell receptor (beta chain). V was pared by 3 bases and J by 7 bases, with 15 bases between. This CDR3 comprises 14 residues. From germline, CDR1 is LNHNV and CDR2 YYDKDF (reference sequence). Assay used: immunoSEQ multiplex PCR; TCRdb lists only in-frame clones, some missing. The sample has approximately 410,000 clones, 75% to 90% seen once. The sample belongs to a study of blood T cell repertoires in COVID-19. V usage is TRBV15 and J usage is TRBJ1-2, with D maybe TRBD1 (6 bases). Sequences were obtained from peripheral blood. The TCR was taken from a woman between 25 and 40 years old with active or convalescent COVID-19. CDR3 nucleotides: TGTGCCACCAGCAGTGGAGCAGGGGATAGTGGCTACACCTTC. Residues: CATSSGAGDSGYTF.